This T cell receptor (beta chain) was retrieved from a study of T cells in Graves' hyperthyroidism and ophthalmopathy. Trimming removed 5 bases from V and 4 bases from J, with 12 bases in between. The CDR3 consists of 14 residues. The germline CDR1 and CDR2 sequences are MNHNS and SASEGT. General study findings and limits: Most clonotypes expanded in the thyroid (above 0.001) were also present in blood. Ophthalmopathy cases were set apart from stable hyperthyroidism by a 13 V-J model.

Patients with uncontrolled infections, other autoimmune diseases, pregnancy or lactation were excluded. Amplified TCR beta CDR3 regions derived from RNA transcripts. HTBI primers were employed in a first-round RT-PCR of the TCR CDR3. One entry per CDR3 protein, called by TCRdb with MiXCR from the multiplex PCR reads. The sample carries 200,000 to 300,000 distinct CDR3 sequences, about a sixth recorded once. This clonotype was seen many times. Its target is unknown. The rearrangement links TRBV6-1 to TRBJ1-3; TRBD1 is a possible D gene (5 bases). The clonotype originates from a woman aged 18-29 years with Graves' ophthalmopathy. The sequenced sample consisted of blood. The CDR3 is CASSTQGIGNTIYF. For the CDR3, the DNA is TGTGCCAGCAGTACTCAGGGCATCGGAAACACCATATATTTT.